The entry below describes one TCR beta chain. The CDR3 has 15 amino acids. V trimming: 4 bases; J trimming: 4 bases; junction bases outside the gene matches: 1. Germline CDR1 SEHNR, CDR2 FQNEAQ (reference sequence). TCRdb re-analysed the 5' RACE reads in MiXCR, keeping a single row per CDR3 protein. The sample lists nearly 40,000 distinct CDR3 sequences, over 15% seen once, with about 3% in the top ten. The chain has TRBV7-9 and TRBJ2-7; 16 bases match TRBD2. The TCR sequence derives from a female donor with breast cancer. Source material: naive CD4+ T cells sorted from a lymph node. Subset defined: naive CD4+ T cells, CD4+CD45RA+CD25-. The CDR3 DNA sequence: TGTGCCAGCAGCTCGGGACTAGCGGGAGGGTACGAGCAGTACTTC. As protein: CASSSGLAGGYEQYF.